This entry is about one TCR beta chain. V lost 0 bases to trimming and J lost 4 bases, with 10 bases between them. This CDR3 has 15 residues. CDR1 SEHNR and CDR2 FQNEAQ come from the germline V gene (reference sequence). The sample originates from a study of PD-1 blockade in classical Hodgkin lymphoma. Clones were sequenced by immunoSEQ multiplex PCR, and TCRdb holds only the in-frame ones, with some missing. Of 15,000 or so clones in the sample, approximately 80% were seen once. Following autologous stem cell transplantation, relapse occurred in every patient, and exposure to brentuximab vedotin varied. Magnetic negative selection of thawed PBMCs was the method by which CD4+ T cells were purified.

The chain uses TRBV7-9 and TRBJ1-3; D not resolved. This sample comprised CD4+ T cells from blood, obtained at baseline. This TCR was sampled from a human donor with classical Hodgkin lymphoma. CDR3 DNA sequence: TGTGCCAGCAGCTTAGCGCAACGTTTAGGAAACACCATATATTTT. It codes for CASSLAQRLGNTIYF.